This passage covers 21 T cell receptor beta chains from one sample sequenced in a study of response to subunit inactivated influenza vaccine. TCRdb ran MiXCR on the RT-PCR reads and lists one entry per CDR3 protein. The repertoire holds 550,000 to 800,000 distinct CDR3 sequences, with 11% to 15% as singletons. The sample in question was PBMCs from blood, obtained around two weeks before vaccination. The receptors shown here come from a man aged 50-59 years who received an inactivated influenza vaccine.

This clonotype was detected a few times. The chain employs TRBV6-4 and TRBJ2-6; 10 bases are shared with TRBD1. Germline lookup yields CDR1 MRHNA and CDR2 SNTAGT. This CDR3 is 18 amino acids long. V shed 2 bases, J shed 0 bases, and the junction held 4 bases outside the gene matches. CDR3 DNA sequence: TGTGCCAGCAGTGACCGACAGGGGGCAAGCTCTGGGGCCAACGTCCTGACTTTC. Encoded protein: CASSDRQGASSGANVLTF.

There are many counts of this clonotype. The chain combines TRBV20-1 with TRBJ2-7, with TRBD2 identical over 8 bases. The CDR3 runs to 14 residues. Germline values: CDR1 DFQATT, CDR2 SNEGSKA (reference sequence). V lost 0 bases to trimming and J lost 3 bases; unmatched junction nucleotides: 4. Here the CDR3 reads CSARDLSGNYEQYF. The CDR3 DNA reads TGCAGTGCTAGAGATCTTAGCGGGAACTACGAGCAGTACTTC.

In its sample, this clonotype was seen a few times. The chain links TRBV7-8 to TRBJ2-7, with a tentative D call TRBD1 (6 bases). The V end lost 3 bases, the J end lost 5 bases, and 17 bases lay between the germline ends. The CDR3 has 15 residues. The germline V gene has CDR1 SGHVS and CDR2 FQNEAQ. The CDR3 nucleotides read TGTGCCAGCAGCTTTTCGACAGGCCCGGGCGACGAGCAGTACTTC. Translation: CASSFSTGPGDEQYF. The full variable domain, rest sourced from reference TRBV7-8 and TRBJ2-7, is GAGVSQSPRYKVAKRGQDVALRCDPISGHVSLFWYQQALGQGPEFLTYFQNEAQLDKSGLPSDRFFAERPEGSVSTLKIQRTQQEDSAVYLCASSFSTGPGDEQYFGPGTRLTVT.

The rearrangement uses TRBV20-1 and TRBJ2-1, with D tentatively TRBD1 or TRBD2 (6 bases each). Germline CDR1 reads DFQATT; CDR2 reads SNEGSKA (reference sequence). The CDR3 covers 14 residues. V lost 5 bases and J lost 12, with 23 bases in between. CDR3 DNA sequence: TGCAGTGCTGGAGGGGGTCCGGGACGAAGCGTGCAGTTCTTC. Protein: CSAGGGPGRSVQFF.

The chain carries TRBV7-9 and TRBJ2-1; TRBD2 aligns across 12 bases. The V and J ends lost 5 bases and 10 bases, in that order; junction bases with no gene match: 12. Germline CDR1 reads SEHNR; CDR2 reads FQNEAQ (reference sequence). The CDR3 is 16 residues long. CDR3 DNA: TGTGCCAGCAGCGGACCGGGACTAGCGGGTTACGGGGAGCAGTTCTTC. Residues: CASSGPGLAGYGEQFF.

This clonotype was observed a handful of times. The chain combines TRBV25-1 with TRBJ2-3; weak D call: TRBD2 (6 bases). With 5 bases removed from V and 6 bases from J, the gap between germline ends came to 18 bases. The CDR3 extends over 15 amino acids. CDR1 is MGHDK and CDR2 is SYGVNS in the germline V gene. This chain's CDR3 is CASSTREITVDTQYF. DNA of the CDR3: TGTGCCAGCAGTACCCGGGAGATTACGGTGGATACGCAGTATTTT.

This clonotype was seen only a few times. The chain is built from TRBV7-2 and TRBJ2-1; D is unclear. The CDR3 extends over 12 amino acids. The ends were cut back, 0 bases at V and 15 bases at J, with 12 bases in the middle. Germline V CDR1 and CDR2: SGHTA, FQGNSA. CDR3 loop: CASSLAVGRPFF. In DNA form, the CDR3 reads TGTGCCAGCAGCTTAGCGGTCGGCAGGCCGTTCTTC.

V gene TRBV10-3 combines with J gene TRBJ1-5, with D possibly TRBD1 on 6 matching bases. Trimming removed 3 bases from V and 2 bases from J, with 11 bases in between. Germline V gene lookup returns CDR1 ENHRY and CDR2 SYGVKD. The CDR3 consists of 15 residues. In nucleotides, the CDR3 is TGTGCCATCAGTGAACAGGGTGGGGGCAATCAGCCCCAGCATTTT. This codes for CAISEQGGGNQPQHF.

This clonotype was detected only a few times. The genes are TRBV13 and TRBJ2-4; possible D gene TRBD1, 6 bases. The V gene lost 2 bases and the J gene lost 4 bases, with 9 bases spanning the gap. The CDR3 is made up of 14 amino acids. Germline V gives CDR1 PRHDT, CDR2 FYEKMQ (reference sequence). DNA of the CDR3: TGTGCCAGCAGCTTATTTGGACAGAAAAACATTCAGTACTTC. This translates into CASSLFGQKNIQYF.

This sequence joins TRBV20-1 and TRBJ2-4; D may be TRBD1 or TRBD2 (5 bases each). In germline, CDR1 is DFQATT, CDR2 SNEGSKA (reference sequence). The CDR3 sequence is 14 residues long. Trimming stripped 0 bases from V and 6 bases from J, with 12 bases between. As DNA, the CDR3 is TGCAGTGCTAGAGATCAGGCAGGGAGAAACATTCAGTACTTC. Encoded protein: CSARDQAGRNIQYF.

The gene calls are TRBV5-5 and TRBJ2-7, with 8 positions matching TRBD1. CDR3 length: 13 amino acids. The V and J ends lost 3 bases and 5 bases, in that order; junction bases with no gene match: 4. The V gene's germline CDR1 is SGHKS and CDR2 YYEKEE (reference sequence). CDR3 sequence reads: CASSYWTGNEQYF. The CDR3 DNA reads TGTGCCAGCAGCTATTGGACAGGGAACGAGCAGTACTTC.

As DNA, the CDR3 is TGTGCCACCAGTGATGCAGGCGGCCCGTCCCCCTACGAGCAGTACTTC. Amino acids: CATSDAGGPSPYEQYF. The chain couples TRBV24-1 to TRBJ2-7; D remains unclear. V was clipped by 3 bases and J by 2 bases, with 16 bases between them. CDR3 length: 16 residues. The germline gives CDR1 KGHDR, CDR2 SFDVKD.

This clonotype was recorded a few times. The CDR3 sequence is CASSRDRETMTGELFF. The CDR3 nucleotides read TGTGCCAGCAGCCGAGACAGGGAGACGATGACCGGGGAGCTGTTTTTT. V is TRBV14 and J is TRBJ2-2, with TRBD1 matching 7 bases. The CDR3 is 16 residues long. Germline assignment: CDR1 SGHDN and CDR2 FVKESK. Trimming cost V 4 bases and J 5 bases; bases outside gene matches: 10.

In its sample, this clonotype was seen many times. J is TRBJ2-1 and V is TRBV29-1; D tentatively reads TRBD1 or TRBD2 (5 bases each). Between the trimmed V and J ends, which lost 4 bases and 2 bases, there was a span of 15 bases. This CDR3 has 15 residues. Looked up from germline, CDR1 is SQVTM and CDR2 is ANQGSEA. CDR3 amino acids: CSVGQGSGPYNEQFF. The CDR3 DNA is TGCAGCGTTGGCCAGGGAAGCGGACCCTACAATGAGCAGTTCTTC.

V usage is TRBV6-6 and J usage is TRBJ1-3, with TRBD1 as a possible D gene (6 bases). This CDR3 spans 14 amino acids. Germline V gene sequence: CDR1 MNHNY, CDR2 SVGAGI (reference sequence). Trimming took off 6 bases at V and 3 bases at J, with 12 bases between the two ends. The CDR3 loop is CASSTRQVGNTIYF. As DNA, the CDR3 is TGTGCCAGCAGCACCCGACAGGTTGGAAACACCATATATTTT.

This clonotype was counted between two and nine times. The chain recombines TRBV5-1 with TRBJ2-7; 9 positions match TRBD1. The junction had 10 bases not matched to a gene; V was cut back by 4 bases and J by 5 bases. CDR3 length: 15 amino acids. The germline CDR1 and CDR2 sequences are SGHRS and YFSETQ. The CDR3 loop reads CASSAPGQGFNEQYF. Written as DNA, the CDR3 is TGCGCCAGCAGCGCTCCGGGACAGGGATTCAACGAGCAGTACTTC.

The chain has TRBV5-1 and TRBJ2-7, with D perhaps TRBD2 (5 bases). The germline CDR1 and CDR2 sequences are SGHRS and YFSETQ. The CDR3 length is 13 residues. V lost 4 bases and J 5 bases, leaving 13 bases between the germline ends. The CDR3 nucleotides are TGCGCCAGCAGCCCAAGGGAGAGGGACGAGCAGTACTTC. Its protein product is CASSPRERDEQYF.

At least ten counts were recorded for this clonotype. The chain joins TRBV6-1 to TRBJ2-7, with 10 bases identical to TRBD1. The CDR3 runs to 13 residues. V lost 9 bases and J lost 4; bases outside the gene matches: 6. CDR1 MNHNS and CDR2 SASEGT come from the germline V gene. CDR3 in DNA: TGTGCCAGTTACGGGACAGGGGAGTACGAGCAGTACTTC. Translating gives CASYGTGEYEQYF.

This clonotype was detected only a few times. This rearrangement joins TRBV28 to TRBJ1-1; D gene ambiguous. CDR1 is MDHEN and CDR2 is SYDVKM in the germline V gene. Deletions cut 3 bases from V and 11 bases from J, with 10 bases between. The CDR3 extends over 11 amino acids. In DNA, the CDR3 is TGTGCCAGCAGTTTTGCCCGAGGGGCTTTCTTT. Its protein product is CASSFARGAFF.

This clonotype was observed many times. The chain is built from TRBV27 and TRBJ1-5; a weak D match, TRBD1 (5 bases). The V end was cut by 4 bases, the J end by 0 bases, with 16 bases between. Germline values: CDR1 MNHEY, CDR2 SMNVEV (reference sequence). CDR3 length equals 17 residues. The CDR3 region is CASSSLRQPSSNQPQHF. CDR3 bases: TGTGCCAGCAGTTCCCTTAGACAGCCCTCTAGCAATCAGCCCCAGCATTTT.

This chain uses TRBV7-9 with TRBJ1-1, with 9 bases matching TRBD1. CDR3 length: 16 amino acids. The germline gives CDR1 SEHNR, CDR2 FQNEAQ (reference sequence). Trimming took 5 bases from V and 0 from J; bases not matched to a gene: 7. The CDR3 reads CASSPWGDRVNTEAFF. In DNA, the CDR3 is TGTGCCAGCAGCCCATGGGGGGACAGGGTGAACACTGAAGCTTTCTTT.